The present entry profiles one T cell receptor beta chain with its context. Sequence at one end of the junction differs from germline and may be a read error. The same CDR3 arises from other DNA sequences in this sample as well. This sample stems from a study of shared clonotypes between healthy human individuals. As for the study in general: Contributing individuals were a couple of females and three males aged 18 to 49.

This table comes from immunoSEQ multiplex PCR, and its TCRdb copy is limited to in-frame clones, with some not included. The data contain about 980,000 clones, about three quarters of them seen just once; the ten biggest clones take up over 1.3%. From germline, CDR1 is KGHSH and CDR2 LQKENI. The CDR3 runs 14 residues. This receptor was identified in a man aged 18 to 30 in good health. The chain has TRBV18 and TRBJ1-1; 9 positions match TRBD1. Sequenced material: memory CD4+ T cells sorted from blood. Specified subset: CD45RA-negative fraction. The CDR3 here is CASSPQGARTEAFF. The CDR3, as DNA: TGTGCCAGCTCTCCACAGGGGGCGAGGACTGAAGCTTTCTTT.